The entry that follows covers one T cell receptor (beta chain) sequence. This clonotype came up a few times. Which antigen it targets is not known. No per-base quality is available; no much larger clone lies one base away. The sample is drawn from a study of response to subunit inactivated influenza vaccine (dated 2018 in TCRdb). Looking at the study overall: The study used deep quantitative T cell receptor repertoire profiling to track responses to a trivalent subunit inactivated influenza vaccine. Overall study outcomes, separate from this receptor: The authors proposed that each seasonal influenza vaccination may bring in only a limited number of new T cells.

The protocol used for the library was RT-PCR. The data were produced on an Illumina HiSeq 2500. TCRdb trimmed the raw reads at Q25, called clones with MiXCR and kept productive beta chains. CDR3 protein duplicates are merged, each entry listing the most common genes and DNA. Present in this sample are around 760,000 distinct CDR3 sequences, around 14% of which were seen just once. The ten largest account for around 6.5% of the sample. CDR3 length: 15 amino acids, cysteine to phenylalanine. Of the read, only the CDR3 DNA is kept; its 45 bases are in frame from base 1. V is cut by 3 bases and J by 3 bases, and the space between the germline ends is 13 bases. CDR1 is given as LNHDA and CDR2 as SQIVND, both from the germline V gene (reference sequence).

The sequence came from a man aged 45-60 years who received an inactivated influenza vaccine. Donor details come from another sample of the same person, matched by shared clones. The source was PBMCs from blood, collected roughly 2 weeks before vaccination. The V and J segments used are TRBV19 and TRBJ2-3; the D call is possibly TRBD1 or TRBD2, each sharing 5 bases. The CDR3 amino acid sequence is: CASSMGEWGTDTQYF. The nucleotide sequence is given as TGTGCCAGTAGTATGGGGGAGTGGGGGACAGATACGCAGTATTTT. The full variable domain, with segments outside the CDR3 supplied by the reference TRBV19 and TRBJ2-3 proteins, appears as DGGITQSPKYLFRKEGQNVTLSCEQNLNHDAMYWYRQDPGQGLRLIYYSQIVNDFQKGDIAEGYSVSREKKESFPLTVTSAQKNPTAFYLCASSMGEWGTDTQYFGPGTRLTVL.